The entry below gives a single TCR beta chain sequence along with its context. Its matching antigen is unknown. The sample originates from a study of beta chain features in type 1 diabetes. Findings of the study overall: HLA effects on TCRB rearrangement stayed unresolved here. Patients' naive, central memory and Treg TCRB repertoires seemed closer to one another than those of healthy donors.

CDR3 length: 14 amino acids. The V gene's germline CDR1 is SQVTM and CDR2 ANQGSEA. V was pared by 3 bases and J by 5 bases, with 16 bases between. Reverse transcribing all isolated RNA meant expressed TCRB transcripts were sequenced. The table came from immunoSEQ multiplex PCR; TCRdb's copy has only in-frame clones and leaves some out. Of 200,000 to 250,000 clones in the sample, 25% to 30% are singletons; the top ten hold roughly 4.1%. The sample comprised central memory CD4+ T cells from blood. The source of this sequence is a young man in good health. The chain carries TRBV29-1 and TRBJ1-2; the D gene is possibly TRBD1 (5 bases). The CDR3: CSVDQTVGGYGYTF. CDR3 in DNA: TGCAGCGTTGACCAGACAGTGGGAGGATATGGCTACACCTTC.